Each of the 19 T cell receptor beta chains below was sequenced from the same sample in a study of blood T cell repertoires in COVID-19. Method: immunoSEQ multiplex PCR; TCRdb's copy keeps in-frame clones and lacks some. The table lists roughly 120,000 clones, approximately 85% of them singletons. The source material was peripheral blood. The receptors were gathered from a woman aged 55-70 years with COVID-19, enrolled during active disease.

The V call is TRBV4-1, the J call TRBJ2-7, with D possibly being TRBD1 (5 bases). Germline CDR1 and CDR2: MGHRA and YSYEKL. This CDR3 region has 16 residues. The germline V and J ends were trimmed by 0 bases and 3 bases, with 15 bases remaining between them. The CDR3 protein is CASSQDPGRSGYEQYF. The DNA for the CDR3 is TGCGCCAGCAGCCAAGATCCAGGGCGGTCGGGCTACGAGCAGTACTTC.

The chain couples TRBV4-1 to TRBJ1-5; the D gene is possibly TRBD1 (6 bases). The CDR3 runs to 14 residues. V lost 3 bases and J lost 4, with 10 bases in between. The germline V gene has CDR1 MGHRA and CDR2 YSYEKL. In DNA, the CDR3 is TGCGCCAGCAGCCATCTAGGACAGAATCAGCCCCAGCATTTT. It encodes CASSHLGQNQPQHF.

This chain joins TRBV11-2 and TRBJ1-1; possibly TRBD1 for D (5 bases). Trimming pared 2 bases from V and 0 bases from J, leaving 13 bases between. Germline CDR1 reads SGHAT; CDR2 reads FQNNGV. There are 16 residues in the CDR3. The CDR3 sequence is CASSLRGGRMNTEAFF. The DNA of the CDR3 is TGTGCCAGCAGCTTACGGGGGGGAAGGATGAACACTGAAGCTTTCTTT.

CDR3: CASSLSGVSTDTQYF. In nucleotides, the CDR3 is TGTGCCAGCAGCTTGTCCGGGGTATCGACAGATACGCAGTATTTT. This sequence joins TRBV5-4 and TRBJ2-3; TRBD2 might be the D (5 bases). This CDR3 comprises 15 residues. The ends were cut back, 1 base at V and 3 bases at J, with 12 bases in the middle. CDR1 and CDR2 (germline): SGHNT, YYREEE (reference sequence).

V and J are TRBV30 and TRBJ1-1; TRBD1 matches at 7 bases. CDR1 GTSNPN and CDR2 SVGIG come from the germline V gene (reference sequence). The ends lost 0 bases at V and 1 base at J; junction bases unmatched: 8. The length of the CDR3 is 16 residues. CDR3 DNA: TGTGCCTGGAGTGTACCTTGGGACAGCAAGAACACTGAAGCTTTCTTT. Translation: CAWSVPWDSKNTEAFF.

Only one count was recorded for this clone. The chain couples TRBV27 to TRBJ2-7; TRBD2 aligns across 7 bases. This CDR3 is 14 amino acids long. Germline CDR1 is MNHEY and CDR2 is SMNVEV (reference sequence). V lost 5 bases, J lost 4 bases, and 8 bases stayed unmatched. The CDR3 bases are TGTGCCAGCAGTATGGGACTACCGAAGTACGAGCAGTACTTC. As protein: CASSMGLPKYEQYF.

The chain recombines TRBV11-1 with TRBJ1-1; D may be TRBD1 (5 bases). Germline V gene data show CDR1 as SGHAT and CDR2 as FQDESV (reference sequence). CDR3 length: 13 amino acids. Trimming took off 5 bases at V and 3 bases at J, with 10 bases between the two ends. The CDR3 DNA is TGTGCCAGCAGCCCAGGGTCGCACACTGAAGCTTTCTTT. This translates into CASSPGSHTEAFF.

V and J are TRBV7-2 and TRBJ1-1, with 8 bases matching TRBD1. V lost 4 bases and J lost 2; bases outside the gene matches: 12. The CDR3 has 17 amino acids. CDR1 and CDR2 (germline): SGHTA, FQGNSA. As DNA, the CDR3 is TGTGCCAGCAGCTCGTGGCCAGGGGGCTACTTTAACACTGAAGCTTTCTTT. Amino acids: CASSSWPGGYFNTEAFF.

CDR3 sequence: CASSQDWDRGYNEQFF. In DNA form, the CDR3 reads TGTGCCAGTAGTCAAGACTGGGACAGGGGCTACAATGAGCAGTTCTTC. The J gene is TRBJ2-1, the V gene TRBV19; 10 bases are shared with TRBD1. CDR3 length equals 16 residues. The V gene's germline CDR1 is LNHDA and CDR2 SQIVND (reference sequence). The junction had 7 bases not matched to a gene; V was cut back by 5 bases and J by 3 bases.

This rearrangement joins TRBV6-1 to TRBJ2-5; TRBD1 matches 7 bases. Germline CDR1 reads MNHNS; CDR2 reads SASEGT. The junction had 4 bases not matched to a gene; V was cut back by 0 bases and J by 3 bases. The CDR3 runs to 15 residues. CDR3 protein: CASSEALDREETQYF. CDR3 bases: TGTGCCAGCAGTGAAGCGCTCGACAGGGAAGAGACCCAGTACTTC.

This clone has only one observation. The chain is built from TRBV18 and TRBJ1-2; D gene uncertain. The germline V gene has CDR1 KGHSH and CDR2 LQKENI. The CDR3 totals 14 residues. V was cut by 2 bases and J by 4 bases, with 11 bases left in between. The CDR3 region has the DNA TGTGCCAGCTCACCATGGGTGTCAGGCTATGGCTACACCTTC. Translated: CASSPWVSGYGYTF.

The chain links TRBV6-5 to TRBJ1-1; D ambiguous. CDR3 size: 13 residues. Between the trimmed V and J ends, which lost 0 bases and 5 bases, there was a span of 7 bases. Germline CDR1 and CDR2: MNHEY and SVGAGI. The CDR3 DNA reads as TGTGCCAGCAGTTACTCGTACGGGACTGAAGCTTTCTTT. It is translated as CASSYSYGTEAFF.

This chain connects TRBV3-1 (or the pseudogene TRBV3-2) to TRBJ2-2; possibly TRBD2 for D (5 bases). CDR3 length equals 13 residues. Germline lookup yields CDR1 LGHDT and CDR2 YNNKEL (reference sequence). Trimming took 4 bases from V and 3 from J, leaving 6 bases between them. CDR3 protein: CASSRADTGELFF. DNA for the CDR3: TGTGCCAGCAGCCGAGCGGACACCGGGGAGCTGTTTTTT.

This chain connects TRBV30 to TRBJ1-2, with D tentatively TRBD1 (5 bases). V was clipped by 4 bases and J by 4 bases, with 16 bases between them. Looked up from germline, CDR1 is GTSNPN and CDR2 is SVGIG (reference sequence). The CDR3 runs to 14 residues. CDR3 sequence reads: CAWTVGGSLYGYTF. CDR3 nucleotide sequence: TGTGCCTGGACTGTCGGGGGGTCCCTCTATGGCTACACCTTC.

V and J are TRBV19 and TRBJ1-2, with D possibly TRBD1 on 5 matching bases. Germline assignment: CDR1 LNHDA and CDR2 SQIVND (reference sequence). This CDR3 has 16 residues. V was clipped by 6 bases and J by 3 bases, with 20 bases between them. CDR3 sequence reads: CASRTAELTGDYGYTF. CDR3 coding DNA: TGTGCCAGTAGAACTGCAGAGCTCACAGGAGACTATGGCTACACCTTC.

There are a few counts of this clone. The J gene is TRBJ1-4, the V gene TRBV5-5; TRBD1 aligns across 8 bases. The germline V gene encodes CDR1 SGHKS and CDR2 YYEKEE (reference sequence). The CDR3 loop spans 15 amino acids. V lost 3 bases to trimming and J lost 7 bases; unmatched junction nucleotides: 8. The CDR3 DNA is TGTGCCAGCAGCTCAGCCGGGACAGGAGGTGAAAAACTGTTTTTT. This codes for CASSSAGTGGEKLFF.

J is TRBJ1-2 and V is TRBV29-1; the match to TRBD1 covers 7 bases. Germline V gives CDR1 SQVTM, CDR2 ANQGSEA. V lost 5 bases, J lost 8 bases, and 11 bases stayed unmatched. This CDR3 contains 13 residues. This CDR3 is CSVQTGFLQGYTF. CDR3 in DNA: TGCAGCGTTCAGACAGGGTTTTTACAGGGCTACACCTTC. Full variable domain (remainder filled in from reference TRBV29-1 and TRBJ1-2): SAVISQKPSRDICQRGTSLTIQCQVDSQVTMMFWYRQQPGQSLTLIATANQGSEATYESGFVIDKFPISRPNLTFSTLTVSNMSPEDSSIYLCSVQTGFLQGYTFGSGTRLTVV.

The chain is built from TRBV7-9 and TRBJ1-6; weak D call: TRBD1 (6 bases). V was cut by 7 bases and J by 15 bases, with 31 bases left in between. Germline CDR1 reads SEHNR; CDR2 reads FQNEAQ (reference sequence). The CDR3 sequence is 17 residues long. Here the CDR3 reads CASNGGRSGWGTGLLHF. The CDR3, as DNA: TGTGCCAGCAACGGGGGGCGCAGCGGTTGGGGCACAGGGCTCCTCCACTTT.

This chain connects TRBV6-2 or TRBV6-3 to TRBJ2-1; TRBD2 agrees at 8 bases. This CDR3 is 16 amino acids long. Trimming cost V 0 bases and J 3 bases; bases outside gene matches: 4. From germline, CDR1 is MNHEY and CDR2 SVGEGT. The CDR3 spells CASSYSGSGDYNEQFF. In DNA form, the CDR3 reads TGTGCCAGCAGTTACTCGGGTAGCGGGGACTACAATGAGCAGTTCTTC.